This T cell receptor (beta chain) was sequenced during a study of regulatory T cells in long-lasting Graves disease. This clonotype has just a few counts. CDR1 is LGHDT, CDR2 YNNKEL, per germline (reference sequence). Trimming left V 0 bases short and J 6 bases short, with 15 bases between. The CDR3 loop spans 15 amino acids. Arm-PCR of CDR3 regions and iRepertoire HTBI primers were used to build TCR beta libraries. TCRdb reanalysed the multiplex PCR reads using MiXCR and keeps one entry per CDR3 protein. The table lists 250,000 to 400,000 distinct CDR3 sequences, about 18% of them singletons. Time point given: newly diagnosed GD, antithyroid drugs for less than 3 months. With RNA extracted from PBMCs as input, the TCR library was made.

The chain uses TRBV3-1 and TRBJ2-7; TRBD1 is a possible D gene (5 bases). This sample comprised peripheral blood mononuclear cells (PBMCs), obtained at new diagnosis, from a patient treated with antithyroid drugs. This clonotype was obtained from a female donor with Graves disease. CDR3 DNA: TGTGCCAGCAGCCAAGACAGGGTTTTTCGGATCGAGCAGTACTTC. Its translation is CASSQDRVFRIEQYF.